The sequence of this TCR beta chain was determined in a study of blood T cell repertoires in COVID-19. Study-level information: T cells, B-cell-depleted T cells, or PBMCs provided the cDNA or gDNA that served as material.

A case of COVID-19 had been met by exposed participants within 2 weeks before study entry. Germline loops: CDR1 SEHNR, CDR2 FQNEAQ (reference sequence). The CDR3 is 15 residues long. Losses at the gene ends were 2 bases for V and 8 bases for J; bases not matched to a gene: 6. Source study methods: Nucleated cell number was recorded as an estimate derived from reference gene primer amplification. Sequenced by immunoSEQ multiplex PCR; TCRdb stores in-frame clones only, minus some. That table gives V, J and clone size, and the DNA gave D and trimming. Of more than 300,000 clones in the sample, roughly 90% were seen once.

The V gene is TRBV7-9, the J gene TRBJ1-6; 7 bases fit TRBD1. The source of this sequence is a young woman who had been exposed to COVID-19. Sequenced sample: PBMCs or T cells enriched from blood (not recorded which). The CDR3 reads CASSLLTGEYSPLHF. The CDR3 DNA sequence: TGTGCCAGCAGCTTACTAACAGGGGAGTATTCACCCCTCCACTTT.